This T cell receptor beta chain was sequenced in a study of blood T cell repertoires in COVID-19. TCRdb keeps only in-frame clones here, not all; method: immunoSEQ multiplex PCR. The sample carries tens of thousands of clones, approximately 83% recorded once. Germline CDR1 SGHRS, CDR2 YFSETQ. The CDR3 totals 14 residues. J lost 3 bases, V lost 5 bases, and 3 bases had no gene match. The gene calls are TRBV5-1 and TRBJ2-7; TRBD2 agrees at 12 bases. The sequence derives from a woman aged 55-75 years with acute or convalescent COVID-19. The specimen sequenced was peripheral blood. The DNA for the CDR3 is TGCGCCAGCAGTCCGACTAGCGGGAGCTACGAGCAGTACTTC. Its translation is CASSPTSGSYEQYF.